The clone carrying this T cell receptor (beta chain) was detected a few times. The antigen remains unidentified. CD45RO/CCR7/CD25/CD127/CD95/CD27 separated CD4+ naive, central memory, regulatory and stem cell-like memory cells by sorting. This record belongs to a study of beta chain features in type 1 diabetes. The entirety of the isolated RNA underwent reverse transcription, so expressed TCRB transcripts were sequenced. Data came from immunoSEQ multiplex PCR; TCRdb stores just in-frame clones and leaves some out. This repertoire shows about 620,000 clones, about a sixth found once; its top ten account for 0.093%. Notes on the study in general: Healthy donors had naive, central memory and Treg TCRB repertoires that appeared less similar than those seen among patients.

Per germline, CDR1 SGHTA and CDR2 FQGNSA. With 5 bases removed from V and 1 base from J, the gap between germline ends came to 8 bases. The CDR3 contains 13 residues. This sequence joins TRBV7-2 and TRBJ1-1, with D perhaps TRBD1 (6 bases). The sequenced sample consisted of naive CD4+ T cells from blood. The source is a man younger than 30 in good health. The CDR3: CASSQQGNTEAFF. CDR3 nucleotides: TGTGCCAGCAGCCAACAGGGGAACACTGAAGCTTTCTTT.